This entry features one T cell receptor beta chain sequence. The antigen is unknown. This sample was included in a study of post-analysis software for immune sequencing data. For the study at large: Relapsing-remitting, secondary progressive and progressive-relapsing forms of multiple sclerosis all featured among disease courses.

General study findings and limits: Relative to controls, patients with multiple sclerosis showed significantly lower normalized Chao1 diversity. Comparison of patients with controls showed 5 or 6 TRBV segments more frequent in patients, TRBV5-6, TRBV5-1 and TRBV20-1 among them. F measure grouped same-batch samples tightly together.

The V segment lost 0 bases and the J segment 0 bases; nucleotides outside the gene matches: 8. This CDR3 has 19 residues. Germline V lookup: CDR1 DFQATT, CDR2 SNEGSKA (reference sequence). Tagging with unique molecular identifiers was a feature of the TCR beta cDNA libraries. One entry per CDR3 protein results from TCRdb running MiXCR on the PCR reads. Of about 460,000 distinct CDR3 sequences detected, under 55% appear once; the ten largest clones hold 9.5% to 13%. The TCR sequence derives from a girl aged 10 to 17 with multiple sclerosis. The rearrangement uses TRBV20-1 and TRBJ2-6, with 10 nucleotides matching TRBD1. Source material: blood. The CDR3 loop reads CSARDLGTGVSSGANVLTF. The DNA of the CDR3 is TGCAGTGCTAGAGATTTAGGGACAGGGGTTAGCTCTGGGGCCAACGTCCTGACTTTC.